These 20 T cell receptor beta chains share one sample of origin, sequenced in a study of CD8+CD57+ T cells in acquired aplastic anemia. Genomic DNA acted as the template from which TCR beta VDJ combination and CDR3 sequence profiling were carried out. TCRdb reanalysed the reads using MiXCR and keeps one entry per CDR3 protein. The sample has hundreds of thousands of distinct CDR3 sequences, under 60% seen once. For sequencing, patients were chosen who had shown expansion of CD8+CD57+ cells by flow cytometry. Sequenced: sorted CD4+, CD8+, or CD8+CD57+ T cells (not recorded which) from PBMCs. Receptors originate from a human donor with aplastic anemia.

The genes are TRBV5-6 and TRBJ2-7, with a weak D call TRBD1 (6 bases). The CDR3 covers 13 residues. Trimming removed 4 bases at V and 4 bases at J, with 12 bases between. In germline, CDR1 is SGHDT, CDR2 YYEEEE. The CDR3, as DNA: TGTGCCAGCAGCCCCCCGAGGGGGTACGAGCAGTACTTC. Translation: CASSPPRGYEQYF.

Comment on this clonotype: It may be a read error: a sequence one base away is much more abundant. The chain joins TRBV12-3 or TRBV12-4 to TRBJ1-3, with D uncertain. This CDR3 is 15 amino acids long. CDR3 region: CASSLQLHSGSTIYF. The CDR3 DNA follows: TGTGCCAGCAGTCTACAGCTTCACTCTGGAAGCACCATATATTTT.

To note about this clonotype: The junction and the germline gene differ at one end; a read error may be behind it. The chain joins TRBV19 to TRBJ2-7, with TRBD1 identical over 8 bases. CDR1 is LNHDA and CDR2 is SQIVND in the germline V gene (reference sequence). The CDR3 length is 14 residues. As DNA, the CDR3 is TGTGCCAGCTCGTTGGACAGGGTTTCCTACGAGCAGTGCTTC. This encodes CASSLDRVSYEQCF.

This clonotype was found many times. The chain carries TRBV2 and TRBJ2-1, with 9 bases aligning to TRBD1. The J segment lost 0 bases and the V segment lost 6 bases, leaving 3 bases of the junction unmatched. Per the germline V gene, CDR1 is SNHLY and CDR2 is FYNNEI. This CDR3 is 15 amino acids long. The chain's CDR3 is CASRADRGSYNEQFF. As DNA, the CDR3 is TGTGCCAGCAGGGCGGACAGGGGCTCCTACAATGAGCAGTTCTTC.

This clonotype was seen many times. The CDR3 reads CASSVDLGTYEQYF. The CDR3, as DNA: TGTGCCAGCAGCGTAGATTTGGGCACTTACGAGCAGTACTTC. This chain uses TRBV9 with TRBJ2-7, with D unclear. V lost 0 bases, J lost 4 bases, and 11 bases lay in between. Germline lookup yields CDR1 SGDLS and CDR2 YYNGEE. The CDR3 extends over 14 amino acids.

This chain joins TRBV20-1 and TRBJ2-5; TRBD2 matches 13 bases. The length of the CDR3 is 15 residues. V lost 6 bases and J lost 5; bases outside the gene matches: 9. The germline gives CDR1 DFQATT, CDR2 SNEGSKA (reference sequence). CDR3 bases: TGCAGTGCCGCCGGACTAGCGGGAGTAGTCGAGACCCAGTACTTC. As protein: CSAAGLAGVVETQYF.

This clonotype was counted ten times or more. The chain recombines TRBV7-9 with TRBJ1-1, with D possibly being TRBD1 (5 bases). This CDR3 contains 13 residues. V lost 4 bases, J lost 1 base, and 7 bases lay in between. CDR1 and CDR2 (germline): SEHNR, FQNEAQ (reference sequence). The CDR3 nucleotides read TGTGCCAGCAGCTCGACAGAGAACACTGAAGCTTTCTTT. Protein: CASSSTENTEAFF.

The chain combines TRBV7-2 with TRBJ2-5, with a tentative D call TRBD2 (6 bases). Trimming cost V 1 base and J 2 bases, with 11 bases left between them. The CDR3 contains 15 residues. From germline, CDR1 is SGHTA and CDR2 FQGNSA. The CDR3 nucleotides read TGTGCCAGCAGCTTAGGGCAGGGAGGTCAAGAGACCCAGTACTTC. Translating gives CASSLGQGGQETQYF.

The V call is TRBV7-9, the J call TRBJ1-1; tentative D call: TRBD1 (6 bases). This CDR3 contains 14 residues. Germline V gene data show CDR1 as SEHNR and CDR2 as FQNEAQ (reference sequence). Trimming removed 2 bases at V and 7 bases at J, with 14 bases between. CDR3 region: CASSLLGAIDEAFF. DNA of the CDR3: TGTGCCAGCAGCTTACTGGGGGCGATTGATGAAGCTTTCTTT. The full variable domain, with the rest looked up from reference TRBV7-9 and TRBJ1-1, is DTGVSQNPRHKITKRGQNVTFRCDPISEHNRLYWYRQTLGQGPEFLTYFQNEAQLEKSRLLSDRFSAERPKGSFSTLEIQRTEQGDSAMYLCASSLLGAIDEAFFGQGTRLTVV.

The chain couples TRBV7-8 to TRBJ1-6; 9 bases are shared with TRBD1. V lost 3 bases to trimming and J lost 11 bases; unmatched junction nucleotides: 5. The germline V gene has CDR1 SGHVS and CDR2 FQNEAQ. The CDR3 consists of 14 residues. As DNA, the CDR3 is TGTGCCAGCAGCTTGGGACAGGGTCTGACACCCCTCCACTTT. It codes for CASSLGQGLTPLHF.

This clonotype showed up many times. The V call is TRBV28, the J call TRBJ1-6; D remains unclear. The CDR3 runs 14 residues. Trimming took 1 base from V and 8 from J, leaving 9 bases between them. Germline V CDR1 and CDR2: MDHEN, SYDVKM. The DNA of the CDR3 is TGTGCCAGCAGTTTATCTAGTTACCATTCACCCCTCCACTTT. Translated: CASSLSSYHSPLHF.

This clonotype was counted once. The genes are TRBV9 and TRBJ1-3; D remains ambiguous. Germline-derived CDR1 and CDR2 are SGDLS and YYNGEE. The CDR3 runs 14 residues. Trimming removed 0 bases from V and 4 bases from J, with 8 bases in between. CDR3 amino acids: CASSVGGPGNTIYF. CDR3 DNA sequence: TGTGCCAGCAGCGTAGGAGGGCCGGGAAACACCATATATTTT.

The V and J genes are TRBV20-1 and TRBJ2-5; D is uncertain. The CDR3 loop spans 14 amino acids. The ends were cut back, 1 base at V and 1 base at J, with 10 bases in the middle. The V gene's germline CDR1 is DFQATT and CDR2 SNEGSKA (reference sequence). Here the CDR3 DNA reads TGCAGTGCTAGAGGGTCACTCCCCCAAGAGACCCAGTACTTC. It specifies CSARGSLPQETQYF.

A few counts support this clonotype. The J gene is TRBJ2-1, the V gene TRBV2, with TRBD1 identical over 9 bases. The CDR3 sequence is 15 residues long. The germline V gene encodes CDR1 SNHLY and CDR2 FYNNEI. V shed 3 bases and J 1 base; nucleotides not matched to a gene: 1. The chain's CDR3 is CASSETGGSYNEQFF. DNA of the CDR3: TGTGCCAGCAGTGAGACAGGGGGGTCCTACAATGAGCAGTTCTTC.

This clonotype has just a few counts. The rearrangement links TRBV29-1 to TRBJ2-5, with 10 bases matching TRBD1. This CDR3 has 12 residues. The V segment lost 4 bases and the J segment 5 bases; nucleotides outside the gene matches: 1. Germline V lookup: CDR1 SQVTM, CDR2 ANQGSEA. As DNA, the CDR3 is TGCAGCGTTGGACAGGGGGCTGAGACCCAGTACTTC. It translates to CSVGQGAETQYF.

With respect to this clonotype: At one end the junction does not follow the germline gene, possibly because of a read error. The rearrangement joins TRBV10-3 to TRBJ2-5; perhaps TRBD1 as D (7 bases). Looked up from germline, CDR1 is ENHRY and CDR2 is SYGVKD. CDR3 length equals 15 residues. In nucleotides, the CDR3 is TGTGCCATCAGTGAGTCAGGGACAGCACGGGAGACCCGGTACTTC. This gives the protein CAISESGTARETRYF.

J is TRBJ1-6 and V is TRBV10-3; D call uncertain. This CDR3 is 14 amino acids long. Trimming pared 6 bases from V and 6 bases from J, leaving 12 bases between. Germline CDR1 ENHRY, CDR2 SYGVKD. The CDR3 sequence is CAIRTLGPNSPLHF. The CDR3 nucleotides read TGTGCCATCAGGACCCTCGGACCTAATTCACCCCTCCACTTT.

This chain connects TRBV7-8 to TRBJ1-2; unclear D gene. In germline, CDR1 is SGHVS, CDR2 FQNEAQ. Trimming took off 6 bases at V and 9 bases at J, with 14 bases between the two ends. CDR3 length: 12 amino acids. CDR3 protein: CASSFSPNRYTF. CDR3 DNA sequence: TGTGCCAGCAGTTTCTCTCCCAACCGCTACACCTTC.

J is TRBJ2-7 and V is TRBV9; no definite D call. This CDR3 has 14 residues. Germline values: CDR1 SGDLS, CDR2 YYNGEE. With 0 bases removed from V and 0 bases from J, the gap between germline ends came to 7 bases. In nucleotides, the CDR3 is TGTGCCAGCAGCGTAGACGATGGCTCCTACGAGCAGTACTTC. Its translation: CASSVDDGSYEQYF.

The gene calls are TRBV19 and TRBJ2-1, with D possibly matching TRBD2 (5 bases). Looked up from germline, CDR1 is LNHDA and CDR2 is SQIVND (reference sequence). The CDR3 spans 15 residues. The V gene lost 4 bases and the J gene lost 2 bases, with 12 bases spanning the gap. The CDR3 DNA reads TGTGCCAGTAGTAATCCGGGAACTCCCTACAATGAGCAGTTCTTC. Translated, it gives CASSNPGTPYNEQFF.